This entry features one T cell receptor beta chain sequence. The target antigen is unknown. This record belongs to a study of Tregs in tolerant kidney transplant recipients. Points from the study as a whole: The small number of patients limits these findings pending further validation. The most relevant donor-specific Treg TCRbeta repertoire apparently came from expansion with activated donor B cells.

Measured with immunoSEQ multiplex PCR; TCRdb has only the in-frame clones, and not every one. The sample carries hundreds of thousands of clones, about 86% recorded once. Unstimulated regulatory T cells (CD4+CD25+CD127-), CD4+CD25- non-regulatory cells, CD4 and CD8 cells were FACS-sorted from thawed PBMCs. The CDR3 is 15 residues long. V shed 0 bases and J 5 bases; nucleotides not matched to a gene: 3. Germline V gene data show CDR1 as SGHAT and CDR2 as FQNNGV. This sequence was found in a human donor in good health. V is TRBV11-2 and J is TRBJ2-7; 11 nucleotides agree with TRBD2. The sequenced sample consisted of CD4+ T cells from blood. The CDR3 DNA follows: TGTGCCAGCAGCTTAGATCGACTAGCGGGAAACGAGCAGTACTTC. Its protein is CASSLDRLAGNEQYF.